The rows below give T cell receptor beta chains drawn from one sample of a study of CD8+CD57+ T cells in acquired aplastic anemia. Each CDR3 protein is one row after TCRdb ran MiXCR on the reads. The sample includes about 98,000 distinct CDR3 sequences, 55% to 70% of them seen just once. Sequenced input: sorted CD4+, CD8+, or CD8+CD57+ T cells (not recorded which) from PBMCs. These receptors were obtained from a human donor with aplastic anemia. CDR3s leave out the opening cysteine and the closing phenylalanine or tryptophan. The order of the fields is J gene, D gene, V gene, CDR3 protein. A D gene is named only where the DNA matches it firmly.

j_gene: TRBJ2-6
d_gene: -
v_gene: TRBV19
CDR3aa: ASMITGSGANVLT

j_gene: TRBJ2-7
d_gene: -
v_gene: TRBV12-3/TRBV12-4
CDR3aa: ASTPSTASGEQY

j_gene: TRBJ2-1
d_gene: -
v_gene: TRBV19
CDR3aa: ASSTTRNEQF

j_gene: TRBJ1-1
d_gene: -
v_gene: TRBV2
CDR3aa: ASSPGNLKAEAF

j_gene: TRBJ1-2
d_gene: -
v_gene: TRBV20-1
CDR3aa: SARARVNYGYT

j_gene: TRBJ1-5
d_gene: -
v_gene: TRBV10-3
CDR3aa: AISDHGGINQPQH

j_gene: TRBJ2-5
d_gene: -
v_gene: TRBV20-1
CDR3aa: SAIQAPAGETQY

j_gene: TRBJ2-7
d_gene: TRBD2
v_gene: TRBV7-8
CDR3aa: ASSLGREEAYEQY

j_gene: TRBJ1-1
d_gene: -
v_gene: TRBV7-2
CDR3aa: ASSAHGGGFEAF

j_gene: TRBJ1-1
d_gene: -
v_gene: TRBV6-1
CDR3aa: ASRWGGTNTEAF

j_gene: TRBJ2-7
d_gene: -
v_gene: TRBV6-2/TRBV6-3
CDR3aa: AANRGGNEQY

j_gene: TRBJ2-7
d_gene: TRBD2
v_gene: TRBV6-2/TRBV6-3
CDR3aa: ASSYTLAGANNYEQY

j_gene: TRBJ2-2
d_gene: TRBD1
v_gene: TRBV25-1
CDR3aa: ASSEDRDTGELF

j_gene: TRBJ2-7
d_gene: TRBD2
v_gene: TRBV20-1
CDR3aa: SASPGGSHEQY

j_gene: TRBJ2-7
d_gene: -
v_gene: TRBV5-1
CDR3aa: ASSLRGDEQY